This entry is about one T cell receptor (beta chain). Its antigen is currently not known. Nothing much larger sits one base from this clone, and base qualities are not available. This entry is derived from a study of cytomegalovirus exposure and HLA in healthy donors (dated by TCRdb to the late 2010s). With regard to the full study: An earlier analysis of 587 of the donors reported 250 to 350 Gb of sequence data and 117 million unique TCR beta sequences obtained from around 190 million T cells. An early release that covered around 590 HLA-typed donors contained around 300 gigabases of sequencing data and 75 million to 100 million unique TCR sequences. Of the 398 genotyped donors, less than 90% were placed in the genetic ancestry cluster associated with self-reported Caucasian donors. The aim of the study was to test whether cataloging public T cell receptors could identify signatures of past pathogen exposure. The study profiled the T cell repertoires of hundreds of subjects by immunosequencing and related them to cytomegalovirus serostatus. Besides the first cohort of hundreds of subjects, a separate validation cohort made up of around 120 different subjects was used. High-throughput TCR immunosequencing, statistical association of individual TCRs with disease status, and machine learning were combined to predict cytomegalovirus infection status. A later analysis re-analyzed previously published TCR beta repertoires from 660 or so donors and added high-resolution HLA genotyping to study TCR occurrence patterns. Rather than drawing on any new phenotypic data, the later analysis identified candidate immune exposures from TCR beta sequences and the way those sequences occurred across donors. To decide whether each TCR beta V gene segment behaved as functional or pseudogenic, an earlier analysis of approximately 600 of the donors relied on high-throughput TCR beta sequencing. Donor age, sex, ethnicity and CMV serostatus were compiled alongside the repertoire data. A later genetic analysis took genome-wide SNP genotypes for about three fifths of the roughly 670 donors and used that subset as a discovery cohort. All discovery cohort repertoires had been generated using a single sequencing platform. HLA typing covered class I and class II loci at four-digit resolution. Typing coverage differed by locus: A, B, C, DRB1 and DQB1 were typed in roughly 620-630 donors, DQA1 in 500 to 550, DPA1 in 600 to 610, and DPB1 in around 440. Several DR-DQ haplotypes were handled as single units for association and clustering, since linkage in the cohort was strong. Across 300 to 500 genotyped donors of the cohort, an average of about 220,000 unique TCR beta nucleotide sequences per donor were sequenced, and roughly a sixth of those sequences were non-productive.

CDR1 and CDR2 (SGHTA, FQGNSA) derive from the germline V gene. From cysteine to phenylalanine, the CDR3 is 14 amino acids long. Kept here is only the CDR3 DNA, which spans 42 bases and is read in frame from base 1. Trimming removed 5 bases from V and 8 bases from J, leaving 16 bases between the germline ends. Beyond this particular receptor, the publication reports: At a false discovery rate of 0.05, a later analysis linked approximately 18,000 TCR beta sequences to specific HLA alleles. A later analysis found that most CMV-associated TCR beta chains appeared HLA-restricted, with HLA associations seemingly driven largely by CMV exposure. Correlated functional status among segregating V segments might be attributable to linkage disequilibrium, but an unknown experimental factor could not be ruled out. A cluster of highly shared sequence variants was judged likely to represent a technical artifact of the sequencing pipeline. In vitro tests confirmed that three of the cytomegalovirus-associated TCR beta chains recognize cytomegalovirus antigens. It was suggested by the authors that the approach could potentially be generalized to other disease states and immunological phenotypes. While some public TCRs were present in many individuals, most TCR sequences turned up only very rarely across donors. The study gave a list of 150 to 200 TCR beta chains associated with cytomegalovirus. Some IMGT-functional V segments, including TRBV6-2 and TRBV6-3, could not be told apart with the 87-base-pair reads, so those segments were excluded. Because HLA typing was unavailable for some donors at each locus, only the typed subset was used in association tests. An earlier analysis of approximately 570 of the donors showed that most TCR beta V segments appeared in productive rearrangements either about 90% or about 30% of the time, which broadly matched IMGT annotations. In both the original and validation cohorts, the classifier was reported to diagnose cytomegalovirus status with high specificity and sensitivity. Over 15 rarely observed V segments, including chromosome 9 orphons, were excluded from the earlier analysis of several hundred of the donors because counts were too low. A later genetic analysis reported fewer N-insertions in productive TCRs among donors in an Asian-associated ancestry cluster than the roughly 700-donor mean. A further reported finding was that TCR beta sequences accurately predicted the HLA-A and HLA-B alleles for most subjects in the first cohort. The cohort was sequenced for TCR beta chains only, and without alpha or paired-chain data the features that could be detected were limited. Immune exposure information for the cohort was limited to CMV serostatus. Presence/absence analyses assumed roughly uniform sequencing depth across donors, an assumption that may not hold. In a later analysis, several top co-occurrence clusters were reported to appear linked to parvovirus B19, influenza, CMV and Epstein-Barr virus. Compared with equally common non-associated chains, HLA-associated TCR beta chains in a later analysis were more clonally expanded and had lower generation probabilities. V-gene and J-gene trimming of TCR beta chains was associated with a missense DCLRE1C variant in a later genetic analysis, and the association was replicated in an independent cohort. A later analysis found that TCR association rates varied across HLA loci, with DRB1 alleles showing the most associated TCRs and HLA-C alleles the fewest. Strong co-occurrence of HLA alleles, especially DR and DQ, made assigning TCR associations to individual alleles difficult.

The cohort consisted of approximately 690 healthy bone marrow donors. All cohort members were sampled while nominally healthy, although unrecorded immune exposures were likely present. The donor tested CMV seronegative and was one of the 352 seronegative cohort members. Each donor provided a peripheral blood sample, and peripheral blood mononuclear cells were used for TCR beta sequencing. The Qiagen DNeasy Blood Extraction Kit was used to extract genomic DNA from the blood cell samples. To prepare the library, the immunoSEQ multiplex PCR assay was applied. The multiplex PCR relied on a mix of 60 forward primers for TCR Vbeta segments and 13 reverse primers for TCR Jbeta segments. Amplification of the CDR3 region of rearranged TCR beta genes was performed with a multiplex PCR assay on genomic DNA. The amplified TCR beta libraries were sequenced on the Illumina HiSeq System as 87-base-pair reads. The study's own analysis went as follows. A later analysis counted 65 million to 90 million unique TCR beta chains across the 666 repertoires, and roughly 9.9 million of these chains were shared by at least two donors. A nearest-neighbor algorithm error-corrected the raw reads and collapsed the reads into unique sequences, merging closely related sequences to remove PCR and sequencing errors. To assign V, D and J gene segments, CDR3 sequences were aligned to IMGT reference sequences. For a sequence to be retained, a match of at least six nucleotides was required to both a V gene segment and a J gene segment. A rearrangement was called productive if the CDR3 had no stop codons and remained in frame with V and J, and every other rearrangement was called non-productive. CDR3 was defined according to IMGT convention as the region running from the second conserved V-encoded cysteine to the conserved J-encoded phenylalanine. The earlier analysis of a few hundred of the donors excluded sequences that lacked an unambiguous match to a single V gene segment. An earlier analysis of some 610 of the donors called V segments functional above 56.7% productive rearrangements and segregating when the between-donor standard deviation exceeded 5%. A statistical classification framework was developed to diagnose cytomegalovirus status using the catalog of TCR beta chain sequences. In a later analysis, TCR nucleotide sequences were compared against IMGT/GENE-DB human TR gene sequences so that V and J genes could be assigned. The TCRdist pipeline was used in a later analysis to assign CDR3 sequences and most-parsimonious VDJ recombination scenarios. A later analysis defined each TCR beta chain by its CDR3 amino acid sequence plus V-gene family, and excluded reads lacking a unique V-gene family. To address suspected cross-contamination and a sequencing artifact, a later analysis removed roughly 640 highly shared, low-generation-probability nucleotide sequences. For each public chain, a later analysis derived a clonal expansion index from normalized ranks of inferred template counts within each repertoire. A later analysis computed generation probabilities with a VDJ recombination model fitted to out-of-frame rearrangements, and checked the results against IGoR. In a later analysis, hypergeometric tests were used to score TCR-TCR, TCR-HLA and TCR-CMV co-occurrence, with a repertoire-size bias correction applied to TCR pairs. To estimate false discovery rates, a later analysis permuted the HLA or CMV assignments 20 times. In a later analysis, co-occurring TCRs were grouped using DBSCAN, and TCRdist sequence similarity was added for clustering within HLA-allele-positive subsets. Repertoires with fewer than 30,000 or more than 120,000 public chains were left out of co-occurrence clustering, as were about 5 repertoires with anomalous nucleotide sharing. TCRdb holds this immuneACCESS table with in-frame rearrangements only. Some clones are missing; in checked studies, unresolved V genes explain under half, and the rest has no known cause. That table is the source of V, J and clone size, and D and trimming were worked out from the DNA. For this sample there are some 150,000 clones; 76% appear just once. The top ten clones comprise approximately 2% of the sample.

Material for sequencing was PBMCs. In this chain, TRBV7-2 is recombined with TRBJ2-1; TRBD1 is a possible D gene, resting on 6 matching bases. This TCR derives from a woman between 40 and 55 years old in good health and CMV-seronegative. The nucleotide sequence reads as follows: TGTGCCAGCAGCCTGACCAAAGGGGGAGATGAGCAGTTCTTC. Translated, this gives CASSLTKGGDEQFF.